One sample yielded the 18 T cell receptor beta chains listed below, sequenced in a study of shared clonotypes between healthy human individuals. Measured with immunoSEQ multiplex PCR; TCRdb has only the in-frame clones, and not every one. The sample includes 2 million to 2.5 million clones, approximately 95% of them seen just once. Sequenced material: naive CD4+ T cells from PBMCs. The subset was: CD45RA+ positively selected. These receptors all come from a man younger than 35 in good health. Some clones in this sample may be carry-over from other donors' samples.

The chain joins TRBV30 to TRBJ1-1; no firm D call. The CDR3 sequence is 13 residues long. Trimming shortened V by 4 bases and J by 1 base, and 10 bases separated the two germline ends. Per the germline V gene, CDR1 is GTSNPN and CDR2 is SVGIG (reference sequence). The CDR3 bases are TGTGCCTGGACGACCGGGCCGAACACTGAAGCTTTCTTT. This encodes CAWTTGPNTEAFF.

The chain has TRBV5-1 and TRBJ1-3; 7 nucleotides match TRBD1. The CDR3 contains 14 residues. Germline-derived CDR1 and CDR2 are SGHRS and YFSETQ. Trimming took 5 bases from V and 2 from J; bases not matched to a gene: 4. The chain's CDR3 is CASRPGTAGNTIYF. The CDR3 region has the DNA TGCGCCAGCAGACCTGGGACAGCTGGAAACACCATATATTTT. The full variable domain, rest sourced from reference TRBV5-1 and TRBJ1-3, is KAGVTQTPRYLIKTRGQQVTLSCSPISGHRSVSWYQQTPGQGLQFLFEYFSETQRNKGNFPGRFSGRQFSNSRSEMNVSTLELGDSALYLCASRPGTAGNTIYFGEGSWLTVV.

The V call is TRBV27, the J call TRBJ2-3, with D possibly TRBD2 on 5 matching bases. The CDR3 spans 14 residues. The V end lost 4 bases, the J end lost 6 bases, and 14 bases lay between the germline ends. Germline V lookup: CDR1 MNHEY, CDR2 SMNVEV (reference sequence). CDR3 sequence (DNA): TGTGCCAGCAGTTCAGTCCTAGCAGCGGATACGCAGTATTTT. Protein: CASSSVLAADTQYF.

The V and J genes are TRBV10-3 and TRBJ1-2; 12 bases are shared with TRBD1. With 3 bases clipped from V and 7 bases from J, the junction kept 9 bases outside the gene matches. This CDR3 comprises 16 residues. Germline V gives CDR1 ENHRY, CDR2 SYGVKD. This CDR3 reads CAISEGPGQGAGGYTF. DNA for the CDR3: TGTGCCATCAGTGAAGGGCCGGGACAGGGGGCCGGTGGCTACACCTTC.

This sequence joins TRBV4-1 and TRBJ2-5, with a weak D call TRBD1 (5 bases). Near its end, the DNA agrees better with TRBJ2-7, so the J call may be wrong. The CDR3 is 15 amino acids. Germline V CDR1 and CDR2: MGHRA, YSYEKL. CDR3 amino acids: CASSQGAARVYEQYF. CDR3 coding DNA: TGCGCCAGCAGCCAAGGCGCGGCCAGGGTCTACGAGCAGTACTTC.

This chain joins TRBV18 and TRBJ1-1, with D maybe TRBD1 (6 bases). Trimming stripped 3 bases from V and 2 bases from J, with 13 bases between. CDR3 length: 15 residues. Germline V gives CDR1 KGHSH, CDR2 LQKENI. The CDR3 loop reads CASSPTTGQNTEAFF. The CDR3 DNA sequence: TGTGCCAGCTCACCCACTACGGGACAAAACACTGAAGCTTTCTTT.

The V gene is TRBV7-9, the J gene TRBJ2-7, with D perhaps TRBD2 (7 bases). The CDR3 totals 13 residues. V lost 5 bases and J 6 bases, leaving 14 bases between the germline ends. Germline V gene data show CDR1 as SEHNR and CDR2 as FQNEAQ (reference sequence). CDR3 region: CASSPRGGSEQYF. The CDR3 coding sequence is TGTGCCAGCAGCCCGAGGGGGGGAAGCGAGCAGTACTTC.

The chain is built from TRBV6-5 and TRBJ2-5; unclear D gene. This CDR3 has 15 amino acids. CDR1 is MNHEY, CDR2 SVGAGI, per germline. V shed 5 bases and J shed 5 bases, with 18 bases lying between them. The CDR3 DNA sequence: TGTGCCAGCAGTAGGGCCCGGGTTCAAACGGAGACCCAGTACTTC. This codes for CASSRARVQTETQYF.

CDR3 DNA sequence: TGCGCCAGCAGGCAAGACGGGAGCAGGAACAATGAGCAGTTCTTC. Translation gives CASRQDGSRNNEQFF. The rearrangement joins TRBV5-1 to TRBJ2-1, with D possibly being TRBD2 (6 bases). The germline V gene encodes CDR1 SGHRS and CDR2 YFSETQ. The V gene lost 5 bases and the J gene lost 5 bases, with 17 bases spanning the gap. The CDR3 totals 15 residues.

The chain couples TRBV11-2 to TRBJ2-3; TRBD2 might be the D (6 bases). Trimming took off 5 bases at V and 4 bases at J, with 16 bases between the two ends. There are 15 residues in the CDR3. CDR1 and CDR2 (germline): SGHAT, FQNNGV. Here the CDR3 reads CASSPSYAGSDTQYF. CDR3 DNA: TGTGCCAGCAGCCCCTCGTATGCGGGGTCAGATACGCAGTATTTT.

The chain carries TRBV6-1 and TRBJ1-2, with D unclear. Per the germline V gene, CDR1 is MNHNS and CDR2 is SASEGT. The CDR3 contains 10 residues. Trimming removed 5 bases at V and 9 bases at J, with 7 bases between. This chain's CDR3 is CASSFGRYTF. Here the CDR3 DNA reads TGTGCCAGCAGTTTTGGGCGCTACACCTTC.

The gene calls are TRBV7-8 and TRBJ2-3, with 7 bases aligning to TRBD2. The CDR3 runs 16 residues. V lost 1 base, J lost 2 bases, and 6 bases stayed unmatched. The germline V gene encodes CDR1 SGHVS and CDR2 FQNEAQ. The CDR3 region is CASSLVRLAATDTQYF. In nucleotides, the CDR3 is TGTGCCAGCAGCTTAGTAAGGCTAGCGGCCACAGATACGCAGTATTTT.

This chain links TRBV28 with TRBJ1-1; D is ambiguous. CDR3 length equals 12 residues. V lost 3 bases to trimming and J lost 4 bases, with 6 bases between them. Germline CDR1 and CDR2: MDHEN and SYDVKM. The CDR3 reads CASSFMGTEAFF. As DNA, the CDR3 is TGTGCCAGCAGTTTTATGGGCACTGAAGCTTTCTTT.

The rearrangement links TRBV7-2 to TRBJ2-1, with 10 bases matching TRBD1. Looked up from germline, CDR1 is SGHTA and CDR2 is FQGNSA. The CDR3 has 17 amino acids. Unmatched junction bases numbered 7, after V lost 4 bases and J lost 1 base. CDR3 sequence (DNA): TGTGCCAGCAGCTCGAGAGGGACAGGGGTTTCCTACAATGAGCAGTTCTTC. It yields the protein CASSSRGTGVSYNEQFF.

CDR3 loop: CATSPRLAGGNNEQFF. The DNA of the CDR3 is TGTGCCACCAGCCCGCGACTAGCGGGAGGGAACAATGAGCAGTTCTTC. The gene calls are TRBV15 and TRBJ2-1, with 14 bases identical to TRBD2. The germline V gene has CDR1 LNHNV and CDR2 YYDKDF (reference sequence). The CDR3 consists of 16 residues. J gave up 5 bases and V 5 bases, and 5 bases lay outside the gene matches.

This chain connects TRBV12-5 to TRBJ1-1; maybe TRBD1 (5 bases). The CDR3 has 14 amino acids. V was trimmed by 7 bases and J by 1 base, leaving 13 bases between them. Per the germline V gene, CDR1 is LGHNT and CDR2 is FRNRAP. CDR3 in DNA: TGTGCTAGTGCCAGATACGGGGGGAACACTGAAGCTTTCTTT. It encodes CASARYGGNTEAFF.

This chain joins TRBV6-6 and TRBJ1-5; D call uncertain. The germline CDR1 and CDR2 sequences are MNHNY and SVGAGI (reference sequence). CDR3 size: 13 residues. Trimming shortened V by 5 bases and J by 6 bases, and 11 bases separated the two germline ends. The CDR3 nucleotides read TGTGCCAGCAGTGGGGTTTTCGGTCAGCCCCAGCATTTT. It encodes CASSGVFGQPQHF.

The chain links TRBV28 to TRBJ1-2; TRBD1 is a possible D gene (6 bases). Trimming took off 5 bases at V and 8 bases at J, with 18 bases between the two ends. Looked up from germline, CDR1 is MDHEN and CDR2 is SYDVKM. The CDR3 covers 14 residues. The CDR3 protein is CASSPYQQGEGYTF. CDR3 DNA: TGTGCCAGCAGTCCGTATCAACAGGGCGAGGGCTACACCTTC.